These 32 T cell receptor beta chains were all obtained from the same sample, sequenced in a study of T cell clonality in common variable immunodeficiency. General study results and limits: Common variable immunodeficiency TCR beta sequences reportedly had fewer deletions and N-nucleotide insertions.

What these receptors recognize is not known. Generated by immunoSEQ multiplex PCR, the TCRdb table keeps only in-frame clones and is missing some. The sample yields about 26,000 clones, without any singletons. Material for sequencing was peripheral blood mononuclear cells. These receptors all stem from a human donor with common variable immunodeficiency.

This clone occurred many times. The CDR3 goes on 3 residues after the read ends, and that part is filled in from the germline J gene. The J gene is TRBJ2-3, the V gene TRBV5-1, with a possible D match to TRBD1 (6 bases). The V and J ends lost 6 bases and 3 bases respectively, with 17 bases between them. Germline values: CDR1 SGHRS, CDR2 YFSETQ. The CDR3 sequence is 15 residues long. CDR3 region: CASTLQGLWTDTQYF. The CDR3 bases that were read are TGCGCCAGCACTCTACAGGGTCTATGGACAGATACG.

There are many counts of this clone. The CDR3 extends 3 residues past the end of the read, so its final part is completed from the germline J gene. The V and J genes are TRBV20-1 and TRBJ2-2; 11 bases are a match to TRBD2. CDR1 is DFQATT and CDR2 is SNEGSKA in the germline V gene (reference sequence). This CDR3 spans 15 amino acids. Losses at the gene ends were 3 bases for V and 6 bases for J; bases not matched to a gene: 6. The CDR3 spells CSASQLAGVSGELFF. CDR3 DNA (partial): TGCAGTGCTAGTCAACTAGCGGGAGTGTCCGGGGAG.

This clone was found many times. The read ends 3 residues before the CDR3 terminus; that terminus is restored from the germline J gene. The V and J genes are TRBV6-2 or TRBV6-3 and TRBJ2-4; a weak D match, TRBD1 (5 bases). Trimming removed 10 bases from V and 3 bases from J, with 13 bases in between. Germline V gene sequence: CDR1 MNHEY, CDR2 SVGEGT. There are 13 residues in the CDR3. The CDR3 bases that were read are TGTGCCATCCAGGACGGACACAAAAACATT. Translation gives CAIQDGHKNI. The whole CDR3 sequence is CAIQDGHKNIQYF.

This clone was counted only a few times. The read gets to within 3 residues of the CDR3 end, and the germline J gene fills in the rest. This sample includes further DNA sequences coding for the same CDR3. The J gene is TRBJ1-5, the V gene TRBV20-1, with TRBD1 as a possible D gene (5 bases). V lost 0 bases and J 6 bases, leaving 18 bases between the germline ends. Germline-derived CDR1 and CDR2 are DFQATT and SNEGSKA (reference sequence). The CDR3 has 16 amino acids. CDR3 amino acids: CSARDPFSRAGQPQHF. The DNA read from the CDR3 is TGCAGTGCTAGAGACCCGTTCAGCAGGGCCGGTCAGCCC.

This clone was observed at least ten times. The CDR3 here is CATVPSGTPYNEQFF. The sequenced part of the CDR3 DNA is TGTGCCACCGTCCCAAGCGGAACTCCCTACAATGAG. V usage is TRBV14 and J usage is TRBJ2-1; D possibly corresponds to TRBD2 (5 bases). The read is 3 residues too short to cover the CDR3 end, so that end is filled in from the germline J gene. The germline V and J ends were trimmed by 10 bases and 2 bases, with 18 bases remaining between them. Germline V gene lookup returns CDR1 SGHDN and CDR2 FVKESK. The CDR3 is 15 residues long. Full variable domain (missing parts from reference TRBV14 and TRBJ2-1): EAGVTQFPSHSVIEKGQTVTLRCDPISGHDNLYWYRRVMGKEIKFLLHFVKESKQDESGMPNNRFLAERTGGTYSTLKVQPAELEDSGVYFCATVPSGTPYNEQFFGPGTRLTVL.

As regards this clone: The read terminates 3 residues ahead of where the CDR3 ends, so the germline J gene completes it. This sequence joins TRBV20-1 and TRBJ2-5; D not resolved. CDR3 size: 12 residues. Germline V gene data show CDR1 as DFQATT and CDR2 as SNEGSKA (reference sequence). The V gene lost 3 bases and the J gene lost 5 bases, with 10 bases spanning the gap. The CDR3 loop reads CSASLAAETQYF. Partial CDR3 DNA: TGCAGTGCTAGTCTGGCGGCGGAGACC.

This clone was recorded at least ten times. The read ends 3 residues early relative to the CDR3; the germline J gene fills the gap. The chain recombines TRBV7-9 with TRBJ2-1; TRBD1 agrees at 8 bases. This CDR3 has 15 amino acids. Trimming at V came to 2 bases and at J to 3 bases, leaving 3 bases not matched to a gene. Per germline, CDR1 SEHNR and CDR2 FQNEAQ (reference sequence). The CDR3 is CASSLMTGVYNEQFF. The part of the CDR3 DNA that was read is TGTGCCAGCAGCTTAATGACAGGGGTCTACAATGAG.

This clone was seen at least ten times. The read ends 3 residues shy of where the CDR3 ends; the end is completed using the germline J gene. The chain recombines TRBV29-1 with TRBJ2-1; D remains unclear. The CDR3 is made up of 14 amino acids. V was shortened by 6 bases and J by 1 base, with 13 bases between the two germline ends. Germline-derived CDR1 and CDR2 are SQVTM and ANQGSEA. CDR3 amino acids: CSVLTGRSYNEQFF. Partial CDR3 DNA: TGCAGCGTCCTTACGGGTAGGTCCTACAATGAG.

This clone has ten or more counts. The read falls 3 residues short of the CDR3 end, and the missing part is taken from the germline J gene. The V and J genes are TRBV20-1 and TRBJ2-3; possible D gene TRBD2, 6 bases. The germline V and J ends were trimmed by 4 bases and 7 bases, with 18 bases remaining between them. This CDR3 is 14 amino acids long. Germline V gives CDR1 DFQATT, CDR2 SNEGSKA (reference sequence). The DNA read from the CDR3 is TGCAGTGCTATAACAGTAACTAGCATGTATACG. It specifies CSAITVTSMYT. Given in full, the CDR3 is CSAITVTSMYTQYF.

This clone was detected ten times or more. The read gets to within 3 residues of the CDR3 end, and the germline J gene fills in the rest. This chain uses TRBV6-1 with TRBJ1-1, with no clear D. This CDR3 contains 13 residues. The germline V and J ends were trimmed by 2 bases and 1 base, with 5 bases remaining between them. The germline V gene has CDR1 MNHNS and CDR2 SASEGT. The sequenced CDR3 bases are TGTGCCAGCAGTGAAAGGGCGAACACTGAA. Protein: CASSERANTE. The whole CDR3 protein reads CASSERANTEAFF.

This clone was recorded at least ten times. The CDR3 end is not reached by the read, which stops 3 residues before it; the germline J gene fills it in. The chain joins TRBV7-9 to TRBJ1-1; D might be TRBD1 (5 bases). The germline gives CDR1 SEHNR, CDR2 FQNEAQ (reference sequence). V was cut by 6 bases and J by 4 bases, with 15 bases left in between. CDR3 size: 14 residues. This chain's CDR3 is CASSGGTVGTEAFF. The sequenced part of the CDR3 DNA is TGTGCCAGCAGTGGGGGGACCGTAGGCACTGAA.

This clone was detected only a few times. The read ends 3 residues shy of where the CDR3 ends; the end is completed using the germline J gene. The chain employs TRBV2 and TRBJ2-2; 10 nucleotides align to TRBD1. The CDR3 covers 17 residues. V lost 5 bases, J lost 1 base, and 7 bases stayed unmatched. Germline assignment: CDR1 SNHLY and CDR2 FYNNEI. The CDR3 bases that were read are TGTGCCAGCAGTACGCTATGGGACAGGGGGAACACCGGGGAG. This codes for CASSTLWDRGNTGE. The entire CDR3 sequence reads CASSTLWDRGNTGELFF.

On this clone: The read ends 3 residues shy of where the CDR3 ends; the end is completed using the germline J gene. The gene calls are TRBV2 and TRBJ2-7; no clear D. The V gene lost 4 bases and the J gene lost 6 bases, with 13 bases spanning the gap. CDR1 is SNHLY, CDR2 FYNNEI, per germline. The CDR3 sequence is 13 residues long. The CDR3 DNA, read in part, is TGTGCCAGCAGTGGAAATAGTGGTCTCGAG. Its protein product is CASSGNSGLE. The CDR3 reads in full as CASSGNSGLEQYF.

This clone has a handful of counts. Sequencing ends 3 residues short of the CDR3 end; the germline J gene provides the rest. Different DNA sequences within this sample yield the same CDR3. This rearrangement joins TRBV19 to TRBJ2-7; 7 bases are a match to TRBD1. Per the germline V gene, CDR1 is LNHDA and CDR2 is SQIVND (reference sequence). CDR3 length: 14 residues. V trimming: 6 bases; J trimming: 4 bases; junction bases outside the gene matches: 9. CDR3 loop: CASSHPGTAYEQYF. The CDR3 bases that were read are TGTGCCAGTAGCCACCCTGGGACAGCTTACGAG.

The CDR3: CASSPLTGSYEQYF. The part of the CDR3 DNA that was read is TGTGCCAGCAGCCCCCTGACAGGTTCCTACGAG. The rearrangement links TRBV4-2 to TRBJ2-7, with D perhaps matching TRBD1 (6 bases). The CDR3 end falls 3 residues outside the read, so it is completed with the germline J gene. V lost 4 bases and J 1 base, leaving 11 bases between the germline ends. Germline CDR1 is LGHNA and CDR2 is YNFKEQ. The CDR3 sequence is 14 residues long.

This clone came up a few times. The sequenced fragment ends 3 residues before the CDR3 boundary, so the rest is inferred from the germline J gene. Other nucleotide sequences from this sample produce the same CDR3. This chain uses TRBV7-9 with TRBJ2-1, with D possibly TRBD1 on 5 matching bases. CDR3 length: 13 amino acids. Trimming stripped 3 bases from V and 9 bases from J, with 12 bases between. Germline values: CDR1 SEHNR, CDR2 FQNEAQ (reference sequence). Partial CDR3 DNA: TGTGCCAGCAGCTTCCGTGCAGGGTCTGAG. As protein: CASSFRAGSE. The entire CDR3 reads CASSFRAGSEQFF.

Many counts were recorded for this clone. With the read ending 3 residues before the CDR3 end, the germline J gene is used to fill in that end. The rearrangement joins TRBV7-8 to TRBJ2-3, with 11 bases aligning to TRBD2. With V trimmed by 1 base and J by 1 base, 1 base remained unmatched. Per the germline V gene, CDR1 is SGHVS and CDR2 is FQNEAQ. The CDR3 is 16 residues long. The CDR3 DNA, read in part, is TGTGCCAGCAGCTTAGTAGCGGGGGGGGGCACAGATACG. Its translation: CASSLVAGGGTDT. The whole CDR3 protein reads CASSLVAGGGTDTQYF.

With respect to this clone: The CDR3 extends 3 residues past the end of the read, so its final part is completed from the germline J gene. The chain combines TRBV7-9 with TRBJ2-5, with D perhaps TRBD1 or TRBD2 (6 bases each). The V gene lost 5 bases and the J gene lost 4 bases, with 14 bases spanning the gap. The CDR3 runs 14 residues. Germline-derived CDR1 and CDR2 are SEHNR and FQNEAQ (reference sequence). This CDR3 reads CASSGIGGGETQYF. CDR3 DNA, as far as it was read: TGTGCCAGCAGCGGGATAGGGGGAGGAGAGACC.

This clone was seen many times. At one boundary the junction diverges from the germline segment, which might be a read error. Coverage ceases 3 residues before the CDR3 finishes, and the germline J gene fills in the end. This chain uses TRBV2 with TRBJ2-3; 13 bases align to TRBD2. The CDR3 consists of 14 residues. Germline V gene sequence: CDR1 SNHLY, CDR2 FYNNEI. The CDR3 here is CATSGTSGTDTQYF. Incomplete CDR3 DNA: TGTGCCACCAGTGGGACTAGCGGGACCGATACG. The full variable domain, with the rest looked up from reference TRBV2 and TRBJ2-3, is EPEVTQTPSHQVTQMGQEVILRCVPISNHLYFYWYRQILGQKVEFLVSFYNNEISEKSEIFDDQFSVERPDGSNFTLKIRSTKLEDSAMYFCATSGTSGTDTQYFGPGTRLTVL.

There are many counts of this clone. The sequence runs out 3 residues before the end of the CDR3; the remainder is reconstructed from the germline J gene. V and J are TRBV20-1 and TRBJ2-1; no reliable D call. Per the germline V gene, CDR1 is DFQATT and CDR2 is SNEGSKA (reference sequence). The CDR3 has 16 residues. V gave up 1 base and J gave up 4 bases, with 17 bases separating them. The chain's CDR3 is CSARVPISLKYNEQFF. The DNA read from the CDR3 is TGCAGTGCTAGAGTGCCTATTTCTCTCAAGTACAATGAG.

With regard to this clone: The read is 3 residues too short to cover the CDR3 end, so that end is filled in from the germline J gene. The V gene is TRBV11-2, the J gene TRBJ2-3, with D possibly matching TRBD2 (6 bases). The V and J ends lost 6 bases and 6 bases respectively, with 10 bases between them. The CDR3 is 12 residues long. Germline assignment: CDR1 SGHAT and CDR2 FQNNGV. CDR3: CASRDYSDTQYF. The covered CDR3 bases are TGTGCCAGCAGGGACTATTCGGATACG.

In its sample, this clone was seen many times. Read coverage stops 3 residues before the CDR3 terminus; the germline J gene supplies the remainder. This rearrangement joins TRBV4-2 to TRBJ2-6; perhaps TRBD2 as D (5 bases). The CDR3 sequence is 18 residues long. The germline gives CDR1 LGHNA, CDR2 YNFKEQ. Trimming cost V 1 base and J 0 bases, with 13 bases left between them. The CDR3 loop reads CASSQGPGFNSGANVLTF. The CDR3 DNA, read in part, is TGTGCCAGCAGCCAAGGGCCGGGGTTTAACTCTGGGGCCAACGTC.

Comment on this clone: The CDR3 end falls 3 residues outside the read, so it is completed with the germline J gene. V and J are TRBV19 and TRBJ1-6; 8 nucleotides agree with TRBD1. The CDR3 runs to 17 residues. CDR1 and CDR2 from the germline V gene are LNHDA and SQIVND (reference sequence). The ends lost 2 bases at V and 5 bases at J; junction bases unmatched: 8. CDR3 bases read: TGTGCCAGTAGTATACTACCTGCGGGACAGGATAATTCACCC. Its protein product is CASSILPAGQDNSP. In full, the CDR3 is CASSILPAGQDNSPLHF.

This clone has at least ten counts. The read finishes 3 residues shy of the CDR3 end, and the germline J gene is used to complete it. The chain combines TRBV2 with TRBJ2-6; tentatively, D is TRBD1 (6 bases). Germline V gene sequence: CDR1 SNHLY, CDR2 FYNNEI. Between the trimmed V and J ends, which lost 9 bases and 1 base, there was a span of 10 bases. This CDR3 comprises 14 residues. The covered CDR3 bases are TGTGCCAGGCGAAGGGGGTCTGGGGCCAACGTC. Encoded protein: CARRRGSGANV. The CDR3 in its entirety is CARRRGSGANVLTF.

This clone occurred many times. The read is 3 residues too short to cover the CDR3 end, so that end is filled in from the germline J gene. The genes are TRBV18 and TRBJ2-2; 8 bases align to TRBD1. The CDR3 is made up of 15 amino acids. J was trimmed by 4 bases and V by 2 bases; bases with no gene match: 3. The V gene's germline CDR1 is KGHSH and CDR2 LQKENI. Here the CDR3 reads CASSPDRGVTGELFF. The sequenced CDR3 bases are TGTGCCAGCTCACCAGACAGGGGAGTCACCGGGGAG.

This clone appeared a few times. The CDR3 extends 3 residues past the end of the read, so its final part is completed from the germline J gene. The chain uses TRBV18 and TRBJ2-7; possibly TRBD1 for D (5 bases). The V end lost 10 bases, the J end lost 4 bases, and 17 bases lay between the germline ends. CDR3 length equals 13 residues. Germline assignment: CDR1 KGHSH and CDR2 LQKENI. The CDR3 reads CAISQNGAYEQYF. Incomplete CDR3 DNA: TGTGCCATCTCGCAAAATGGGGCATACGAG.

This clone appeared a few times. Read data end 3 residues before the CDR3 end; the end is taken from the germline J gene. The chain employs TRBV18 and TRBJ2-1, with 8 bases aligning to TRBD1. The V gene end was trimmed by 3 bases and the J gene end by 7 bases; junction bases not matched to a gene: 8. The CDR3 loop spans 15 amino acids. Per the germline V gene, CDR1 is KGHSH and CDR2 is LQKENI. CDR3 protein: CASSPGQGRGNEQFF. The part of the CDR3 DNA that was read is TGTGCCAGCTCACCCGGACAGGGTAGAGGGAATGAG.

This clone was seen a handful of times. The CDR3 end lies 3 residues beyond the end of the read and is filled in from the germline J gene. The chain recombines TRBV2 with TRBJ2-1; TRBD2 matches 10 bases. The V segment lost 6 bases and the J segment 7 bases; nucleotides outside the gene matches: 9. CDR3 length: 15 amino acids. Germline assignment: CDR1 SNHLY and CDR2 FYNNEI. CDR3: CASRLQVTSGNEQFF. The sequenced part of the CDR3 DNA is TGTGCCAGCAGACTCCAGGTGACTAGCGGGAATGAG.

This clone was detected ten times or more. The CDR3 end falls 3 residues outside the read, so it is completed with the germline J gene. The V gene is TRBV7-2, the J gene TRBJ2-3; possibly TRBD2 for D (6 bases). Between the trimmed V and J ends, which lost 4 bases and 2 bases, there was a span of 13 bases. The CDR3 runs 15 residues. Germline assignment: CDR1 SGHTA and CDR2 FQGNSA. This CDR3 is CASSSDYLNTDTQYF. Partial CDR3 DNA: TGTGCCAGCAGCTCGGACTATCTAAACACAGATACG.

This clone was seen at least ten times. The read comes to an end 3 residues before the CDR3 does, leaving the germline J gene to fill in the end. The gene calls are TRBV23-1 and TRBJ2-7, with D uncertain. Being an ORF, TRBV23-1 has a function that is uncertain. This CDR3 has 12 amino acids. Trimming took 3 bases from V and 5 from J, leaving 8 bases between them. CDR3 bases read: TGCGCCAGCAGTCATAGCCTAGACGAG. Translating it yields CASSHSLDE. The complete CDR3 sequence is CASSHSLDEQYF.

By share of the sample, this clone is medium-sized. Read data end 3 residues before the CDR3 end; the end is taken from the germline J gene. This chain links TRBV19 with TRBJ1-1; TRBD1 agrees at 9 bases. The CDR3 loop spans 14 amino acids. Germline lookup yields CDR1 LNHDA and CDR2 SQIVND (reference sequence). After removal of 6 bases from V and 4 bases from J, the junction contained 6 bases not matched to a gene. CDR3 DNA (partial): TGTGCCAGTAGCCAACAGGGGGCGAGCACTGAA. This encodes CASSQQGASTE. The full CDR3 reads CASSQQGASTEAFF.

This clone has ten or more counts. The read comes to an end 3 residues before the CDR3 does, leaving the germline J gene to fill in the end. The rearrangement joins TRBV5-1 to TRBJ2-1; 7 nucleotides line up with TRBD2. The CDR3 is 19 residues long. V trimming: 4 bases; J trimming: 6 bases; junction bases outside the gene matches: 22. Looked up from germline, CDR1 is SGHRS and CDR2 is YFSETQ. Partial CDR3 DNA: TGCGCCAGCAGCCTCCTACCTCCGGGGGGTGAACCTGTGAGCAATGAG. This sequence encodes CASSLLPPGGEPVSNE. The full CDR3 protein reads CASSLLPPGGEPVSNEQFF.